This entry lists 32 T cell receptor beta chains sequenced from one sample in a study of PD-L1 blockade in urothelial cancer. Clones were sequenced by immunoSEQ multiplex PCR, and TCRdb holds only the in-frame ones, with some missing. The repertoire consists of 20,000 to 30,000 clones, with more than 70% occurring once and the leading ten covering 8% to 10%. The source was PBMCs, collected around atezolizumab (anti-PD-L1) treatment. These receptors all stem from a man aged 65-85 years with urothelial cancer.

The chain recombines TRBV11-2 with TRBJ1-3; the match to TRBD1 covers 8 bases. CDR1 and CDR2 from the germline V gene are SGHAT and FQNNGV. Trimming removed 1 base from V and 8 bases from J; junction bases left unmatched: 7. The CDR3 is made up of 15 amino acids. The CDR3 loop is CASSLALGTGDTIYF. The CDR3 bases are TGTGCCAGCAGCTTAGCCCTCGGGACAGGAGACACCATATATTTT. The full variable domain, rest sourced from reference TRBV11-2 and TRBJ1-3, is EAGVAQSPRYKIIEKRQSVAFWCNPISGHATLYWYQQILGQGPKLLIQFQNNGVVDDSQLPKDRFSAERLKGVDSTLKIQPAKLEDSAVYLCASSLALGTGDTIYFGEGSWLTVV.

The J gene is TRBJ1-3, the V gene TRBV28; D is uncertain. CDR3 length: 15 residues. V was trimmed by 2 bases and J by 4 bases, leaving 12 bases between them. CDR1 and CDR2 (germline): MDHEN, SYDVKM. For the CDR3, the DNA is TGTGCCAGCAGTTTAGCCGGGGAAATGGGAAACACCATATATTTT. Translating gives CASSLAGEMGNTIYF.

The chain is built from TRBV14 and TRBJ1-3; D call uncertain. Germline V gene lookup returns CDR1 SGHDN and CDR2 FVKESK. The V end was cut by 6 bases, the J end by 0 bases, with 9 bases between. The CDR3 covers 14 residues. This CDR3 is CASRPGYSGNTIYF. CDR3 coding DNA: TGTGCCAGCAGACCAGGTTACTCTGGAAACACCATATATTTT.

This clone was counted a few times. The chain employs TRBV6-5 and TRBJ1-5; unclear D gene. Germline V gene data show CDR1 as MNHEY and CDR2 as SVGAGI. This CDR3 has 12 residues. V was trimmed by 5 bases and J by 1 base, leaving 3 bases between them. The CDR3 DNA follows: TGTGCCAGCAGTACAAGCAATCAGCCCCAGCATTTT. It codes for CASSTSNQPQHF.

The rearrangement joins TRBV28 to TRBJ2-1; TRBD2 agrees at 10 bases. The CDR3 spans 16 residues. Unmatched junction bases numbered 7, after V lost 4 bases and J lost 4 bases. Germline V lookup: CDR1 MDHEN, CDR2 SYDVKM. The CDR3 DNA follows: TGTGCCAGCAGTTCCTCTGCTAGCGGGAGTTACAATGAGCAGTTCTTC. Its protein product is CASSSSASGSYNEQFF.

The V and J genes are TRBV10-3 and TRBJ2-1; 10 bases are shared with TRBD2. The CDR3 has 16 residues. Germline V CDR1 and CDR2: ENHRY, SYGVKD. The V segment lost 5 bases and the J segment 1 base; nucleotides outside the gene matches: 5. The CDR3 here is CAISTTSGMSYNEQFF. The CDR3 DNA is TGTGCCATCAGTACTACTAGCGGGATGTCCTACAATGAGCAGTTCTTC.

The CDR3 spells CASSLGLATEQYF. CDR3 bases: TGTGCCAGCAGCTTAGGTTTAGCGACCGAGCAGTACTTC. The V call is TRBV7-9, the J call TRBJ2-7; tentatively, D is TRBD2 (5 bases). CDR3 length equals 13 residues. CDR1 and CDR2 (germline): SEHNR, FQNEAQ (reference sequence). V dropped 1 base and J dropped 6 bases, with 10 bases sitting between them.

J is TRBJ1-1 and V is TRBV19; a possible D gene is TRBD1 (6 bases). This CDR3 has 14 amino acids. Trimming pared 4 bases from V and 5 bases from J, leaving 14 bases between. Germline CDR1 is LNHDA and CDR2 is SQIVND (reference sequence). The CDR3 here is CASSNSWTVTEAFF. In DNA, the CDR3 is TGTGCCAGTAGTAACTCTTGGACAGTAACTGAAGCTTTCTTT.

The rearrangement links TRBV2 to TRBJ1-5; D gene ambiguous. Germline V gene data show CDR1 as SNHLY and CDR2 as FYNNEI. Between the trimmed V and J ends, which lost 3 bases and 2 bases, there was a span of 8 bases. CDR3 length: 14 amino acids. The CDR3 nucleotides are TGTGCCAGCAGTGACAGGCACCGCAATCAGCCCCAGCATTTT. Translating gives CASSDRHRNQPQHF.

V usage is TRBV10-3 and J usage is TRBJ2-2, with a possible D match to TRBD1 (6 bases). Trimming took off 8 bases at V and 8 bases at J, with 12 bases between the two ends. CDR1 is ENHRY, CDR2 SYGVKD, per germline. The CDR3 length is 12 residues. As DNA, the CDR3 is TGTGCCATCCAGGACAGAGGAGGGGAGCTGTTTTTT. Translated: CAIQDRGGELFF.

J is TRBJ2-3 and V is TRBV2; 7 bases are shared with TRBD1. The germline V gene encodes CDR1 SNHLY and CDR2 FYNNEI. J was trimmed by 2 bases and V by 5 bases; bases with no gene match: 4. The CDR3 loop spans 14 amino acids. CDR3 nucleotides: TGTGCCAGCAGTAGCGACAGGGACACAGATACGCAGTATTTT. Protein product: CASSSDRDTDTQYF. The whole variable domain, remainder taken from reference TRBV2 and TRBJ2-3, is EPEVTQTPSHQVTQMGQEVILRCVPISNHLYFYWYRQILGQKVEFLVSFYNNEISEKSEIFDDQFSVERPDGSNFTLKIRSTKLEDSAMYFCASSSDRDTDTQYFGPGTRLTVL.

The chain combines TRBV19 with TRBJ2-1; 11 bases map to TRBD2. The CDR3 sequence is 20 residues long. In germline, CDR1 is LNHDA, CDR2 SQIVND (reference sequence). Trimming removed 5 bases from V and 1 base from J; junction bases left unmatched: 16. The CDR3 nucleotides read TGTGCCAGTAGTGCCCGTCCCCTAGCGGGAGGCCTTCCTTCCTACAATGAGCAGTTCTTC. Its protein is CASSARPLAGGLPSYNEQFF.

This clone was seen only once. The chain employs TRBV9 and TRBJ2-3, with 9 positions matching TRBD2. V was pared by 2 bases and J by 0 bases, with 10 bases of the junction left unmatched. Per germline, CDR1 SGDLS and CDR2 YYNGEE. CDR3 length: 18 amino acids. Here the CDR3 reads CASSVGRAGGPSTDTQYF. In DNA form, the CDR3 reads TGTGCCAGCAGCGTGGGTCGTGCGGGAGGGCCGAGCACAGATACGCAGTATTTT.

This clone came up a few times. The chain carries TRBV27 and TRBJ2-7; D is undetermined. Trimming took 5 bases from V and 4 from J, leaving 15 bases between them. In germline, CDR1 is MNHEY, CDR2 SMNVEV (reference sequence). The CDR3 contains 14 residues. Here the CDR3 reads CASSQTVVGYEQYF. CDR3 coding DNA: TGTGCCAGCAGTCAAACAGTTGTGGGTTACGAGCAGTACTTC.

The chain has TRBV9 and TRBJ2-3, with D unclear. Germline assignment: CDR1 SGDLS and CDR2 YYNGEE. The length of the CDR3 is 14 residues. The V gene lost 0 bases and the J gene lost 2 bases, with 7 bases spanning the gap. CDR3 sequence: CASSVDSFTDTQYF. As DNA, the CDR3 is TGTGCCAGCAGCGTAGACTCTTTCACAGATACGCAGTATTTT.

The chain links TRBV4-2 to TRBJ2-7, with 8 bases fitting TRBD2. The CDR3 runs 18 residues. Germline V gives CDR1 LGHNA, CDR2 YNFKEQ. Losses at the gene ends were 1 base for V and 0 bases for J; bases not matched to a gene: 11. Here the CDR3 reads CASSQAKITSGGSYEQYF. The CDR3 coding sequence is TGTGCCAGCAGCCAAGCGAAGATCACTAGCGGAGGCTCCTACGAGCAGTACTTC.

The V gene is TRBV11-2, the J gene TRBJ2-1; no clear D gene. Germline-derived CDR1 and CDR2 are SGHAT and FQNNGV. The ends were cut back, 0 bases at V and 5 bases at J, with 8 bases in the middle. CDR3 length equals 14 residues. The CDR3 here is CASSLDGFNNEQFF. In DNA form, the CDR3 reads TGTGCCAGCAGCTTAGATGGCTTCAACAATGAGCAGTTCTTC.

The genes are TRBV4-2 and TRBJ2-1; TRBD2 matches 15 bases. Germline loops: CDR1 LGHNA, CDR2 YNFKEQ. V lost 5 bases to trimming and J lost 7 bases; unmatched junction nucleotides: 6. The CDR3 is 16 residues long. The CDR3 loop is CASSVGLAGGRNEQFF. The DNA for the CDR3 is TGTGCCAGCAGCGTGGGACTAGCGGGAGGTCGGAATGAGCAGTTCTTC.

This rearrangement joins TRBV15 to TRBJ2-3; TRBD2 might be the D (6 bases). CDR1 and CDR2 (germline): LNHNV, YYDKDF (reference sequence). V lost 4 bases, J lost 2 bases, and 22 bases lay in between. This CDR3 has 18 amino acids. The DNA of the CDR3 is TGTGCCACCAGCAACAAGGTCTCGCGGGGTATTTCCACAGATACGCAGTATTTT. Its translation is CATSNKVSRGISTDTQYF.

The chain links TRBV5-6 to TRBJ1-2; 8 nucleotides align to TRBD1. The CDR3 extends over 15 amino acids. Germline CDR1 reads SGHDT; CDR2 reads YYEEEE. V shed 4 bases and J 1 base; nucleotides not matched to a gene: 6. This chain's CDR3 is CASSVLQGGNYGYTF. CDR3 nucleotide sequence: TGTGCCAGCAGCGTGCTACAGGGGGGTAACTATGGCTACACCTTC.

This rearrangement joins TRBV5-8 to TRBJ1-3, with a weak D call TRBD1 (5 bases). The CDR3 spans 18 residues. CDR1 is SGHTS, CDR2 YDEGEE, per germline. V lost 6 bases to trimming and J lost 0 bases, with 22 bases between them. CDR3 protein: CASTRIDSSVISGNTIYF. CDR3 sequence (DNA): TGTGCCAGCACCCGAATCGACAGCTCGGTAATCTCTGGAAACACCATATATTTT.

This chain connects TRBV5-1 to TRBJ1-1; tentative D call: TRBD1 (5 bases). The CDR3 is 12 residues long. Germline CDR1 is SGHRS and CDR2 is YFSETQ. Trimming cost V 4 bases and J 6 bases, with 10 bases left between them. The CDR3: CASSPQGAEAFF. Written as DNA, the CDR3 is TGCGCCAGCAGCCCCCAGGGCGCTGAAGCTTTCTTT.

This chain uses TRBV19 with TRBJ1-1; no reliable D call. CDR3 length: 14 amino acids. Germline loops: CDR1 LNHDA, CDR2 SQIVND (reference sequence). V was shortened by 4 bases and J by 5 bases, with 14 bases between the two germline ends. CDR3 sequence reads: CASSTPSRGTEAFF. As DNA, the CDR3 is TGTGCCAGTAGTACCCCCAGTCGGGGAACTGAAGCTTTCTTT. The full variable domain, with the rest looked up from reference TRBV19 and TRBJ1-1, is DGGITQSPKYLFRKEGQNVTLSCEQNLNHDAMYWYRQDPGQGLRLIYYSQIVNDFQKGDIAEGYSVSREKKESFPLTVTSAQKNPTAFYLCASSTPSRGTEAFFGQGTRLTVV.

The chain combines TRBV2 with TRBJ2-7; D gene unclear. The CDR3 extends over 15 amino acids. Trimming removed 6 bases from V and 0 bases from J, with 15 bases in between. Germline V gives CDR1 SNHLY, CDR2 FYNNEI. CDR3 nucleotides: TGTGCCAGCAGAGGCGGCCAGTCTAGCTCCTACGAGCAGTACTTC. Translating it yields CASRGGQSSSYEQYF.

This chain links TRBV2 with TRBJ2-5, with D hard to call. The CDR3 has 14 amino acids. The germline CDR1 and CDR2 sequences are SNHLY and FYNNEI. Trimming shortened V by 0 bases and J by 5 bases, and 10 bases separated the two germline ends. Here the CDR3 reads CASSEAGSGETQYF. The CDR3 nucleotides read TGTGCCAGCAGTGAAGCCGGGTCCGGGGAGACCCAGTACTTC.

V gene TRBV5-1 combines with J gene TRBJ2-3; TRBD1 matches 7 bases. This CDR3 has 15 amino acids. With 3 bases clipped from V and 9 bases from J, the junction kept 13 bases outside the gene matches. The germline V gene encodes CDR1 SGHRS and CDR2 YFSETQ. The CDR3 loop is CASSSNTGVGGTQYF. CDR3 DNA sequence: TGCGCCAGCAGCTCTAACACAGGGGTAGGTGGAACGCAGTATTTT.

The CDR3 loop is CASSLVSGSHNEQFF. CDR3 sequence (DNA): TGTGCCAGCAGCCTTGTTAGCGGGAGCCACAATGAGCAGTTCTTC. The chain links TRBV9 to TRBJ2-1, with TRBD2 matching over 9 bases. V was pared by 4 bases and J by 5 bases, with 7 bases of the junction left unmatched. This CDR3 spans 15 amino acids. CDR1 is SGDLS and CDR2 is YYNGEE in the germline V gene.

This clone was seen a single time. The chain is built from TRBV4-2 and TRBJ2-7; 13 bases align to TRBD2. V lost 4 bases, J lost 5 bases, and 5 bases stayed unmatched. CDR1 and CDR2 from the germline V gene are LGHNA and YNFKEQ. The CDR3 runs 15 residues. This CDR3 reads CASSPTGTSGNEQYF. The CDR3 DNA is TGTGCCAGCAGCCCGACCGGGACTAGCGGGAACGAGCAGTACTTC.

This chain joins TRBV2 and TRBJ1-1; 7 nucleotides match TRBD1. V shed 5 bases, J shed 4 bases, and the junction held 7 bases outside the gene matches. Germline CDR1 reads SNHLY; CDR2 reads FYNNEI. The CDR3 contains 14 residues. The CDR3 region has the DNA TGTGCCAGCAGTCCCGGGACAGTGAGCACTGAAGCTTTCTTT. Translated: CASSPGTVSTEAFF.

V is TRBV10-3 and J is TRBJ1-4, with unresolved D. Trimming took 6 bases from V and 0 from J, leaving 11 bases between them. From germline, CDR1 is ENHRY and CDR2 SYGVKD. This CDR3 comprises 15 residues. The CDR3 DNA is TGTGCCATCAGGGCCACAGCCGCAACTAATGAAAAACTGTTTTTT. Its translation: CAIRATAATNEKLFF.

This CDR3 reads CASSTRGANQPQHF. In DNA form, the CDR3 reads TGTGCCAGCAGTACCCGGGGGGCGAATCAGCCCCAGCATTTT. The rearrangement uses TRBV2 and TRBJ1-5; D perhaps matches TRBD1 (6 bases). Germline CDR1 reads SNHLY; CDR2 reads FYNNEI. This CDR3 contains 14 residues. V lost 5 bases to trimming and J lost 4 bases, with 12 bases between them.

V is TRBV28 and J is TRBJ1-2; 8 bases are a match to TRBD1. The V and J ends lost 6 bases and 7 bases, in that order; junction bases with no gene match: 13. Germline V gives CDR1 MDHEN, CDR2 SYDVKM. The CDR3 runs to 15 residues. The CDR3 protein is CASSDTTQGARGYTF. The CDR3 DNA is TGTGCCAGCAGCGATACTACGCAGGGGGCGCGTGGCTACACCTTC.